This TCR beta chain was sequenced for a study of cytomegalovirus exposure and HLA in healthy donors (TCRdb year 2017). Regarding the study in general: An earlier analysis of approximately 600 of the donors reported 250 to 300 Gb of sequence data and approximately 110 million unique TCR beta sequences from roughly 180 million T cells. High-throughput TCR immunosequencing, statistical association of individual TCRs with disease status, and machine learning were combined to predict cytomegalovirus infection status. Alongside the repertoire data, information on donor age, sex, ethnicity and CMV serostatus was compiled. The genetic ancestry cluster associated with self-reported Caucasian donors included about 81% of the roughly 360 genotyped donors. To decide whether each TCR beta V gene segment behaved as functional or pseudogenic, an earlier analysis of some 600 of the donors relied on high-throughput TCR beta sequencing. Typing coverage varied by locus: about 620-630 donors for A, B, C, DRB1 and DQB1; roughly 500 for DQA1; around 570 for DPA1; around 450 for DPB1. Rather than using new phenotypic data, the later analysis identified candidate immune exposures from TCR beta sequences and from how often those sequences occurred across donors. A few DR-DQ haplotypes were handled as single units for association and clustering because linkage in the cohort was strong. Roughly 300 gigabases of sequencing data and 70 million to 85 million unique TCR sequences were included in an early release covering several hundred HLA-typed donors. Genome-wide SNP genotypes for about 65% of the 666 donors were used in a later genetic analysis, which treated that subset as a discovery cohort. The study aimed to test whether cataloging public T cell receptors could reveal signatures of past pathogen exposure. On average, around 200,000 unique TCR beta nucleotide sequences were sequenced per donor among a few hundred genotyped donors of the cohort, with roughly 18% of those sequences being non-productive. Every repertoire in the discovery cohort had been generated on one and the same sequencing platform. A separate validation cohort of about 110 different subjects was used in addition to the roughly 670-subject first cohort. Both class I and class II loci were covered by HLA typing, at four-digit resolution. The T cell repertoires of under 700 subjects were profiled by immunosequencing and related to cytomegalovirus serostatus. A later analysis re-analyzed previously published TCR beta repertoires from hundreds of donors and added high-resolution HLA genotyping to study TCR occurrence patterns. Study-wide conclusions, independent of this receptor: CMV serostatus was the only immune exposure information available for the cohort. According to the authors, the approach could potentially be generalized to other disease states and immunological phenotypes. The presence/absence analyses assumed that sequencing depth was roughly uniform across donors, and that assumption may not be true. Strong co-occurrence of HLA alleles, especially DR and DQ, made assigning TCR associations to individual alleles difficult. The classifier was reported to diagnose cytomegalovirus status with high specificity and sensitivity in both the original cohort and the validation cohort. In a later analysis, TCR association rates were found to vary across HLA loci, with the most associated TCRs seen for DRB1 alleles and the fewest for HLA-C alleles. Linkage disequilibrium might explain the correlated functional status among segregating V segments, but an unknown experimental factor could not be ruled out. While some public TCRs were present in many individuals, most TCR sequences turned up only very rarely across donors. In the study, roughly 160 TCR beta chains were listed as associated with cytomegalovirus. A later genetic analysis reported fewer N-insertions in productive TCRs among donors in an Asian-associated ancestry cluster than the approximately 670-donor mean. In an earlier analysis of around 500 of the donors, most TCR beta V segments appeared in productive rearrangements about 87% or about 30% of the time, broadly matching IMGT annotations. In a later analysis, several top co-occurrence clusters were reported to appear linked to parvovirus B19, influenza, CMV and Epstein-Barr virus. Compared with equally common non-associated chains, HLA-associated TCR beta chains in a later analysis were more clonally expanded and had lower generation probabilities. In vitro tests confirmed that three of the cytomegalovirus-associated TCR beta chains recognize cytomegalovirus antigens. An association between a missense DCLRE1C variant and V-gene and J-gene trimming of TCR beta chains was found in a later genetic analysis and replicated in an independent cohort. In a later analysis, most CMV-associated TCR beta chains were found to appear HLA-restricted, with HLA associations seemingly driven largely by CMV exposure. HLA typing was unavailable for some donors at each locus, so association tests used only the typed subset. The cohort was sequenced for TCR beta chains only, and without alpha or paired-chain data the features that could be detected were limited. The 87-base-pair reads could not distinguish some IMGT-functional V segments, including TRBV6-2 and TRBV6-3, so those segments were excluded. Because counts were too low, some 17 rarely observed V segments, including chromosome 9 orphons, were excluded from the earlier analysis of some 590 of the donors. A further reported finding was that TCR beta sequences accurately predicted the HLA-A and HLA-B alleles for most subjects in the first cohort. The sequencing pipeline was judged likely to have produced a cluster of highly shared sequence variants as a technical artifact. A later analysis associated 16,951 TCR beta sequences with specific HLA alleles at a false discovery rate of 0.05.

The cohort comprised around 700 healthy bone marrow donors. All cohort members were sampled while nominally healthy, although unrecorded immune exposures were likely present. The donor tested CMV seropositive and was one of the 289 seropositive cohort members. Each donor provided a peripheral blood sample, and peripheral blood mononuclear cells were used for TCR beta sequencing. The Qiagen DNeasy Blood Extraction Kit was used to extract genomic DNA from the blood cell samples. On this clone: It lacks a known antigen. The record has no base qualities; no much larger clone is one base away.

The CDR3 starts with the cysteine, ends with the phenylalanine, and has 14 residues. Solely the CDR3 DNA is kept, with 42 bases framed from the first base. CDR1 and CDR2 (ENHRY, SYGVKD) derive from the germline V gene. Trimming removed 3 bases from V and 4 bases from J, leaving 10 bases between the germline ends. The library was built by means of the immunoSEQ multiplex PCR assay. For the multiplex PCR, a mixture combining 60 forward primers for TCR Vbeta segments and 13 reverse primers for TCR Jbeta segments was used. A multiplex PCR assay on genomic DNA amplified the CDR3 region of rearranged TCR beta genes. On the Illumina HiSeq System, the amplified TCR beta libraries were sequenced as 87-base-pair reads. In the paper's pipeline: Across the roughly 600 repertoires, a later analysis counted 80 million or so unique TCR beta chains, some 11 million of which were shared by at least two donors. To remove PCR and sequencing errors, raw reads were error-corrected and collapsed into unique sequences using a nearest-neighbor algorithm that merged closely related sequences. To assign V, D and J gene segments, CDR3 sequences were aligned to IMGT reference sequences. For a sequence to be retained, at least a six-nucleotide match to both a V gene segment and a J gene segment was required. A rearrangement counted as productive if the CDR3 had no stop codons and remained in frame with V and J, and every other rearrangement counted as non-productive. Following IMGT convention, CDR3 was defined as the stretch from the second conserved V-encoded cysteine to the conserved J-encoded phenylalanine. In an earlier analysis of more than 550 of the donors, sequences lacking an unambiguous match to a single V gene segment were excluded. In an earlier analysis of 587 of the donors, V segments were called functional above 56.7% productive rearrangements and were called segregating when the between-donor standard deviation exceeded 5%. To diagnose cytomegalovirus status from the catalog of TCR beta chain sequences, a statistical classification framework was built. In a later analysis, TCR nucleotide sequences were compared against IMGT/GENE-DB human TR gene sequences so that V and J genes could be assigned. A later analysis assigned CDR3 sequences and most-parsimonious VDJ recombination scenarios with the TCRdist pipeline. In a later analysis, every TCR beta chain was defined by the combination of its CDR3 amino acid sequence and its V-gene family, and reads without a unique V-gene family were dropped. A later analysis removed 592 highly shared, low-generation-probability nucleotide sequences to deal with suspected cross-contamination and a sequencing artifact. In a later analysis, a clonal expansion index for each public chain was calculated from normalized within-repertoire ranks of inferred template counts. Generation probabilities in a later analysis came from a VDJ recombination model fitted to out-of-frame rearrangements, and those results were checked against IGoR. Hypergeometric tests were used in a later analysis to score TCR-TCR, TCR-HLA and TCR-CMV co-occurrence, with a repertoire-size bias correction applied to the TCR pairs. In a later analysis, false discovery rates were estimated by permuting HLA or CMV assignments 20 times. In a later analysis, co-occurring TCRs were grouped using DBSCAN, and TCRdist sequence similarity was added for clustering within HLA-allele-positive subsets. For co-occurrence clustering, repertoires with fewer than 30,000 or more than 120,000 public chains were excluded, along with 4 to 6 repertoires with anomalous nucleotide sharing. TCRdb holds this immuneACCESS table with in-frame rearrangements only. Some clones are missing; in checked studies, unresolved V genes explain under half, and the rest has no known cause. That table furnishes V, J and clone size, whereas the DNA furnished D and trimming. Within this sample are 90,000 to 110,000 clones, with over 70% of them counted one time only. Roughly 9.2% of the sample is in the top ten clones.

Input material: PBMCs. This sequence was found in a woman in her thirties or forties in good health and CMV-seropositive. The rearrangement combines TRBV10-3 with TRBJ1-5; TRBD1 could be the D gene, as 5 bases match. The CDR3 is CAISETYRNQPQHF. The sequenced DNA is TGTGCCATCAGTGAAACATACAGGAATCAGCCCCAGCATTTT.